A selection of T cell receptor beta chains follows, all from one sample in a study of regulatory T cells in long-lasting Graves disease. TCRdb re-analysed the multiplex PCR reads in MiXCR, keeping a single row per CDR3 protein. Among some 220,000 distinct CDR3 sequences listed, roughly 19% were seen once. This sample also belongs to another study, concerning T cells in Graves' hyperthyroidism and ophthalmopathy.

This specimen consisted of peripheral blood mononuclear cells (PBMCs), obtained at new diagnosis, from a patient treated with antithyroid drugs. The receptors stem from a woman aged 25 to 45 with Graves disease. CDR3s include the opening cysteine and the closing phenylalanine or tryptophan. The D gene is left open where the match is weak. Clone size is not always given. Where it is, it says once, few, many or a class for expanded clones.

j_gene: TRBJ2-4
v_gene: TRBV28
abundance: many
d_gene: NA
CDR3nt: TGTGCCAGCTCCTCTCAGGGAATAATTCAGTACTTC
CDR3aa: CASSSQGIIQYF

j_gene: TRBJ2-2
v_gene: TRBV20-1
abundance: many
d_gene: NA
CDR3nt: TGCAGTGCTTCCTTTGGGACCGGGGAGCTGTTTTTT
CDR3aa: CSASFGTGELFF

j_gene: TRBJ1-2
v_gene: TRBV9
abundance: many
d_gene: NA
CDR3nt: TGTGCCAGCAGCCCCCGGGCTCATAACTATGGCTACACCTTC
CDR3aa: CASSPRAHNYGYTF

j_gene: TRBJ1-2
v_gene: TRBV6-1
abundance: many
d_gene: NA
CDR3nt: TGTGCCACCGATATGGGAGGCTATGGCTACACCTTC
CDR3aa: CATDMGGYGYTF

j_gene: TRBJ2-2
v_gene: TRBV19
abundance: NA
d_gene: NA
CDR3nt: TGTGCCAGTAGTATAGAAAAGAGGGGGAGGCTCACCGGGGAGCTGTTTTTT
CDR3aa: CASSIEKRGRLTGELFF

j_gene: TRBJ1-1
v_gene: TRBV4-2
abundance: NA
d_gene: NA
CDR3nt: TGTGCCAGCAGCCAAGATGGGCGGGGGCGGACTGAAGCTTTCTTT
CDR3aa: CASSQDGRGRTEAFF

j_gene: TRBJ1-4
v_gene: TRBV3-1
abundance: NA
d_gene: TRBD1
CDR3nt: TGTGCCAGCGGCGGACAGGTTGAAAAACTGTTTTTT
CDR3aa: CASGGQVEKLFF

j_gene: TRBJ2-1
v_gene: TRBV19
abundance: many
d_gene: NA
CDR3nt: TGTGCCAGTAGTATAGGGGGCTCCTACAATGAGCAGTTCTTC
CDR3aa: CASSIGGSYNEQFF

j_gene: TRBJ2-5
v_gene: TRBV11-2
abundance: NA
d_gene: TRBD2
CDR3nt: TGTGCCAGCAGCCTCGGAGCGGGAGAGCTCCAAGAGACCCAGTACTTC
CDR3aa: CASSLGAGELQETQYF

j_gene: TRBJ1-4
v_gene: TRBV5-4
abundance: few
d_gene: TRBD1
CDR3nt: TGTGCCAGCAGCTCCAACACGGGACAGATTAATGAAAAACTGTTTTTT
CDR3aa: CASSSNTGQINEKLFF

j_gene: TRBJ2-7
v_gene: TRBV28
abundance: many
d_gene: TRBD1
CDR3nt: TGTGCCAGCAGTACTAGGACAGGTTTCTCCTACGAGCAGTACTTC
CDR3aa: CASSTRTGFSYEQYF

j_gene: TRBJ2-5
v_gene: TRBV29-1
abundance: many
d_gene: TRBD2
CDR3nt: TGCAGCGTTGTACTAGCGGCAGAGACCCAGTACTTC
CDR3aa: CSVVLAAETQYF

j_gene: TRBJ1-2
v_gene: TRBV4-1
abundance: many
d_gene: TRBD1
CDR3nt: TGCGCCAGCAGCCAAGAAGGGACAGCCTATGGCTACACCTTC
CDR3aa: CASSQEGTAYGYTF

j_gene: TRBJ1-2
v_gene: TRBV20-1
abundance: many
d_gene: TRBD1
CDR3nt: TGCAGTGCCCAGGACAGGGGGAATGGCTACACCTTC
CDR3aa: CSAQDRGNGYTF

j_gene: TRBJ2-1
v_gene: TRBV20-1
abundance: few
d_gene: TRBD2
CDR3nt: TGCAGTGCCGGGACTAGCGTTAGGAATGAGCAGTTCTTC
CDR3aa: CSAGTSVRNEQFF

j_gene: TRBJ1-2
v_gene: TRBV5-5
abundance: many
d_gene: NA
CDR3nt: TGTGCCAGCAGCTCCTTACGCGGCGGGGTCTATGGCTACACCTTC
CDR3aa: CASSSLRGGVYGYTF

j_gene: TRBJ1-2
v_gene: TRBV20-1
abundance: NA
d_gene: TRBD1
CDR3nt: TGCAGTGCTAGAGTGGACAGGCAATATGGCTACACCTTC
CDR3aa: CSARVDRQYGYTF

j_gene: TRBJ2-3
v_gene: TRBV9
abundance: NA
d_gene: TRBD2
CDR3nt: TGTGCCAGCAGCGTGTCTAGCGGGTTCACAGATACGCAGTATTTT
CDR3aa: CASSVSSGFTDTQYF

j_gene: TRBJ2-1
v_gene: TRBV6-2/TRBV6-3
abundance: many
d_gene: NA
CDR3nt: TGTGCCAGCAGAAGGTCCAGAATGTACAATGAGCAGTTCTTC
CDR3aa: CASRRSRMYNEQFF

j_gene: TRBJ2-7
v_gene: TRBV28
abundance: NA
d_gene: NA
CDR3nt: TGTGCCAGCAGTCTGGTTCATGAGAACGAGCAGTACTTC
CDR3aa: CASSLVHENEQYF

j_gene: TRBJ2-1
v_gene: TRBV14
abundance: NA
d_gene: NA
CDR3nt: TGTGCCAGCAGCCAAGATCGTAGTGAGCAGTTCTTC
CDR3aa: CASSQDRSEQFF

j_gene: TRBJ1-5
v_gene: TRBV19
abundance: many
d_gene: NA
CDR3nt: TGTGCCAGTAGTATAGATGGGATCGGCTGGAGCAATCAGCCCCAGCATTTT
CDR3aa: CASSIDGIGWSNQPQHF

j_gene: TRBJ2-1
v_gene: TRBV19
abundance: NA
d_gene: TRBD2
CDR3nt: TGTGCCAGTAGTACCCCCTTTGTTAGCGGGAGGGCCAGTTCCTACAATGAGCAGTTCTTC
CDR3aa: CASSTPFVSGRASSYNEQFF